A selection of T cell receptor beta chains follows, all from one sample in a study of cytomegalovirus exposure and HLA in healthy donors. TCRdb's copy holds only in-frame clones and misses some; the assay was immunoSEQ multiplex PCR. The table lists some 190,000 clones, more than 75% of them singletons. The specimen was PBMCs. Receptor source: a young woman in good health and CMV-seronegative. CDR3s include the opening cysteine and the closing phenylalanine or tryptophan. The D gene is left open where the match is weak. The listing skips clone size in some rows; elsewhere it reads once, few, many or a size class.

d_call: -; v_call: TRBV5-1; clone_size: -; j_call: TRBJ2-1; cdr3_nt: TGCGCCAGCAGCAGCGTCCTCGGTCCATACAATGAGCAGTTCTTC; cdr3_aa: CASSSVLGPYNEQFF
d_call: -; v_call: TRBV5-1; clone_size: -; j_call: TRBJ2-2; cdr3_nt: TGCGCCAGCAGCTTGCGGAGGGTGATGGCCGGGGAGCTGTTTTTT; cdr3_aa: CASSLRRVMAGELFF
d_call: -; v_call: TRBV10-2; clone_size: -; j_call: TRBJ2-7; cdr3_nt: TGCGCCAGCAGTGAAGGTGGCAGGTCCTACGAGCAGTACTTC; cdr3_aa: CASSEGGRSYEQYF
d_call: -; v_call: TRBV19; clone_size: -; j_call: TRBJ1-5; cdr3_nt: TGTGCCAGTAGTATGCTGTCTCTAGACCAGCCCCAGCATTTT; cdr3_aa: CASSMLSLDQPQHF
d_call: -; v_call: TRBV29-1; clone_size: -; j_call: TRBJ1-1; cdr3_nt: TGCAGCGTTTCGAGGGCGGGGGGAACTGAAGCTTTCTTT; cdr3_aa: CSVSRAGGTEAFF
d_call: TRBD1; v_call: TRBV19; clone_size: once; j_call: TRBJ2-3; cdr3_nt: TGTGCCAGTCGACAGGGAATCGCAGATACGCAGTATTTT; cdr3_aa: CASRQGIADTQYF
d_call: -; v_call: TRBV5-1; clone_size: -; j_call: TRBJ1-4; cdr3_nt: TGCGCCAGCAGTTCGACAAAGCCTGGGGAAAAACTGTTTTTT; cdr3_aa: CASSSTKPGEKLFF
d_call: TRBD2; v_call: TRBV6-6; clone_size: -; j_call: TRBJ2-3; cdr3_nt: TGTGCCAGCAGTTCGGCTAGCGGGGTGAGGGCGCAGTATTTT; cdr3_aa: CASSSASGVRAQYF
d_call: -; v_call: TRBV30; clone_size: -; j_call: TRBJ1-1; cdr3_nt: TGTGCCTGGGCTCGGGGGGCAAGTATGGTAATGAACACTGAAGCTTTCTTT; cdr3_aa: CAWARGASMVMNTEAFF
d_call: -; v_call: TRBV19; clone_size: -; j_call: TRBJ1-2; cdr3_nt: TGTGCCAGTAGTATACCTCGAGGGACAACCCCCTATGGCTACACCTTC; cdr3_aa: CASSIPRGTTPYGYTF
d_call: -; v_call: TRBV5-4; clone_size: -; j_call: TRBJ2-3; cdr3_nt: TGTGCCAGCAGCCATTCGGGCACAGATACGCAGTATTTT; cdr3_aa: CASSHSGTDTQYF
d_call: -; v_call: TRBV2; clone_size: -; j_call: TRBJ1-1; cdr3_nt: TGTGCCATCCCAGGGGTTCACAACACTGAAGCTTTCTTT; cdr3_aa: CAIPGVHNTEAFF
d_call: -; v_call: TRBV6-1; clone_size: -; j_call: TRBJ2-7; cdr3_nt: TGTGCCAGCAGTTCCTTATACGAGCAGTACTTC; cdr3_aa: CASSSLYEQYF
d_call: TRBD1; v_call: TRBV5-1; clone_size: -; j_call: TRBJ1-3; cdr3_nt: TGCGCCAGCAGCTGGGGACAGCGGGGAAACACCATATATTTT; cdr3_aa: CASSWGQRGNTIYF
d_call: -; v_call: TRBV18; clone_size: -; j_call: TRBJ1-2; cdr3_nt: TGTGCCAGCTCACCCCTGGGGGGGGCGAACTATGGCTACACCTTC; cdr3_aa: CASSPLGGANYGYTF
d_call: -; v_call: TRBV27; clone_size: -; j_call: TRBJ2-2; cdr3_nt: TGTGCCAGCAGTTTTGAAGGGGCCGGCGGGGAGCTGTTTTTT; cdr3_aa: CASSFEGAGGELFF
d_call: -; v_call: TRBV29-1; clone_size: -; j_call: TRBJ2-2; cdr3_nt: TGCAGCGGATTGACAGAGAACACCGGGGAGCTGTTTTTT; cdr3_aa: CSGLTENTGELFF
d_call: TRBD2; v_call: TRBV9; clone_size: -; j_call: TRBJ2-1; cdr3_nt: TGTGCCAGCAGCGCAGCTAGCGGGGGGCGCGGTGAGCAGTTCTTC; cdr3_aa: CASSAASGGRGEQFF
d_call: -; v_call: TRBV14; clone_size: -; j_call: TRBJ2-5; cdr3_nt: TGTGCCAGCAGCCACAAAGCCCAGGCAATAAAGACCCAGTACTTC; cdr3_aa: CASSHKAQAIKTQYF
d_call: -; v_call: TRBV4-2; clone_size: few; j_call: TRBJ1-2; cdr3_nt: TGTGCCAGCAGCCCCATGACAGGAGTGGATGGCTACACCTTC; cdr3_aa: CASSPMTGVDGYTF